Following are 10 T cell receptor beta chains from one sample sequenced in a study of OX40 agonist ivuxolimab in advanced cancers. TCRdb's table, derived via immunoSEQ multiplex PCR, lists solely in-frame clones and lacks some. The sample includes roughly 80,000 clones, approximately 90% seen only once; the top ten take under 0.4%. The sample was CD4+ or CD8+ T cells sorted from blood, taken in a trial of the OX40 agonist ivuxolimab. Receptors were obtained from an adult with an advanced solid tumor such as melanoma, head and neck, liver or kidney cancer.

The CDR3 bases are TGCAGCGTTGAATCGGGTCGGATGGCAGATACGCAGTATTTT. Protein product: CSVESGRMADTQYF. The chain couples TRBV29-1 to TRBJ2-3; no clear D gene. The germline gives CDR1 SQVTM, CDR2 ANQGSEA. The ends were cut back, 2 bases at V and 4 bases at J, with 13 bases in the middle. The CDR3 consists of 14 residues.

The rearrangement links TRBV10-1 to TRBJ2-3; the D is unclear. With 3 bases removed from V and 3 bases from J, the gap between germline ends came to 10 bases. The CDR3 extends over 14 amino acids. Germline assignment: CDR1 WNHNN and CDR2 SYGVQD (reference sequence). The DNA of the CDR3 is TGCGCCAGCAGTGATCACAGCACGACAGATACGCAGTATTTT. It specifies CASSDHSTTDTQYF.

The CDR3 is CASSVGTSGSYEQYF. CDR3 DNA: TGTGCCAGCAGCGTAGGGACTAGCGGCTCCTACGAGCAGTACTTC. This chain connects TRBV9 to TRBJ2-7; 10 bases fit TRBD2. The CDR3 is 15 residues long. J lost 0 bases, V lost 0 bases, and 0 bases had no gene match. CDR1 is SGDLS and CDR2 is YYNGEE in the germline V gene. Full variable domain (missing parts from reference TRBV9 and TRBJ2-7): DSGVTQTPKHLITATGQRVTLRCSPRSGDLSVYWYQQSLDQGLQFLIQYYNGEERAKGNILERFSAQQFPDLHSELNLSSLELGDSALYFCASSVGTSGSYEQYFGPGTRLTVT.

The CDR3 is CASSFSGSGTNEQFF. In nucleotides, the CDR3 is TGTGCCAGCAGCTTTAGCGGGAGCGGGACGAATGAGCAGTTCTTC. The chain is built from TRBV7-8 and TRBJ2-1; 9 bases align to TRBD2. CDR3 length: 15 amino acids. Looked up from germline, CDR1 is SGHVS and CDR2 is FQNEAQ. V was pared by 3 bases and J by 7 bases, with 7 bases of the junction left unmatched.

The chain combines TRBV6-6 with TRBJ1-6; 8 bases align to TRBD1. Germline-derived CDR1 and CDR2 are MNHNY and SVGAGI (reference sequence). V shed 5 bases, J shed 9 bases, and the junction held 6 bases outside the gene matches. The CDR3 is 14 amino acids. The CDR3 coding sequence is TGTGCCAGCAGTATAGACAGGGGCAGTTCACCCCTCCACTTT. Translated, it gives CASSIDRGSSPLHF.

V and J are TRBV4-1 and TRBJ1-5, with D possibly matching TRBD1 (5 bases). V lost 1 base and J lost 6, with 13 bases in between. CDR3 length: 15 amino acids. Germline loops: CDR1 MGHRA, CDR2 YSYEKL. CDR3 loop: CASSQGPGRGQPQHF. DNA for the CDR3: TGCGCCAGCAGCCAAGGGCCGGGGAGGGGTCAGCCCCAGCATTTT.

The rearrangement joins TRBV18 to TRBJ2-5; D not certain. CDR1 KGHSH and CDR2 LQKENI come from the germline V gene. The CDR3 has 14 residues. Between the trimmed V and J ends, which lost 0 bases and 3 bases, there was a span of 8 bases. CDR3 protein: CASSPPGYEETQYF. In DNA, the CDR3 is TGTGCCAGCTCACCACCGGGTTACGAAGAGACCCAGTACTTC.

The chain links TRBV5-1 to TRBJ1-1; 10 positions agree with TRBD1. CDR3 length equals 15 residues. CDR1 and CDR2 from the germline V gene are SGHRS and YFSETQ. V shed 5 bases, J shed 2 bases, and the junction held 6 bases outside the gene matches. The CDR3: CASRAGTGVNTEAFF. The CDR3 DNA reads TGCGCCAGCAGGGCCGGGACAGGGGTCAACACTGAAGCTTTCTTT.

This chain joins TRBV7-6 and TRBJ2-5; TRBD1 matches 7 bases. This CDR3 is 14 amino acids long. Losses at the gene ends were 4 bases for V and 5 bases for J; bases not matched to a gene: 7. Germline V CDR1 and CDR2: SGHVS, FNYEAQ. CDR3 coding DNA: TGTGCCAGCAGCTCCGAAACAGGGGTGGAGACCCAGTACTTC. Encoded protein: CASSSETGVETQYF.

The chain couples TRBV18 to TRBJ2-1; 9 bases line up with TRBD2. Germline V gene data show CDR1 as KGHSH and CDR2 as LQKENI. V shed 2 bases, J shed 6 bases, and the junction held 14 bases outside the gene matches. This CDR3 comprises 18 residues. CDR3: CASSPEKRRLAGFNEQFF. The CDR3 DNA sequence: TGTGCCAGCTCACCAGAAAAGAGAAGGCTAGCGGGATTCAATGAGCAGTTCTTC. Using reference TRBV18 and TRBJ2-1 for the parts outside the CDR3, the full variable domain is NAGVMQNPRHLVRRRGQEARLRCSPMKGHSHVYWYRQLPEEGLKFMVYLQKENIIDESGMPKERFSAEFPKEGPSILRIQQVVRGDSAAYFCASSPEKRRLAGFNEQFFGPGTRLTVL.